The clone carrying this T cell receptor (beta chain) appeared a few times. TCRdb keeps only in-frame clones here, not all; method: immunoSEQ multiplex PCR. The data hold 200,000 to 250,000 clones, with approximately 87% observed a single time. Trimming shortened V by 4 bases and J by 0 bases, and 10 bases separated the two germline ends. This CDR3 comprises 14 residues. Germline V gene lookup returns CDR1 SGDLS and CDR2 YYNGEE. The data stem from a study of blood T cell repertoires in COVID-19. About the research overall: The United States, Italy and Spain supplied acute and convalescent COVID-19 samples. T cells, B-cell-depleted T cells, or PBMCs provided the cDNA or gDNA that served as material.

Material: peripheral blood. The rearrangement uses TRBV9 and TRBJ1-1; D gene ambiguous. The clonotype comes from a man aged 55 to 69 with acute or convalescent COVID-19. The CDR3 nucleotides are TGTGCCAGCAGCTGGACGGACTTGAACACTGAAGCTTTCTTT. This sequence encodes CASSWTDLNTEAFF.